The subject of this entry is one T cell receptor beta chain. Its antigen is unidentified. The repertoire was sequenced with immunoSEQ multiplex PCR; TCRdb's copy has only in-frame clones and lacks some. The table has over 9,500 clones, 85% to 90% seen once. Between the trimmed V and J ends, which lost 6 bases and 6 bases, there was a span of 20 bases. CDR3 size: 15 residues. In germline, CDR1 is SNHLY, CDR2 FYNNEI. The data derive from a study of regulatory dendritic cells for organ transplantation. Whole-study context: Regulatory dendritic cells came from monocytes given vitamin D3 and IL-10. General study points: Memory CD8+ clonal expansion seemed more limited with regulatory than mature dendritic cells.

Sorted T cells were CFSE-labeled and cultured five to six days with allogeneic regulatory or mature dendritic cells at 1:10. Memory T cells were CD45RO+, naive were CD45RA+, sorted by FACS. The sequenced sample consisted of naive CD8+ T cells from blood cultured with regulatory dendritic cells. This sample's subset: CD45RA+ naive T cells. This chain uses TRBV2 with TRBJ1-2, with no clear D. The receptor was isolated from a human donor in good health. The CDR3 sequence: CASSDNLGRYDGYTF. CDR3 nucleotide sequence: TGTGCCAGCAGCGATAACCTGGGAAGGTACGATGGCTACACCTTC.